This TCR beta chain is drawn from a study of cytomegalovirus exposure and HLA in healthy donors (dated by TCRdb to about 2017). As for the study more broadly: In an earlier analysis of fewer than 750 of the donors, around 300 Gb of sequence data and about 110 million unique TCR beta sequences from 150 million to 200 million T cells were reported. An early release covering over 500 HLA-typed donors comprised about 320 gigabases of sequencing data and roughly 86 million unique TCR sequences. Rather than drawing on any new phenotypic data, the later analysis identified candidate immune exposures from TCR beta sequences and the way those sequences occurred across donors. To predict cytomegalovirus infection status, the study combined high-throughput TCR immunosequencing, statistical association of individual TCRs with disease status, and machine learning. All discovery cohort repertoires had been generated on a single sequencing platform. Donor age, sex, ethnicity and CMV serostatus were compiled together with the repertoire data. In a later analysis, previously published TCR beta repertoires from some 640 donors were re-analyzed and high-resolution HLA genotyping was added so that TCR occurrence patterns could be studied. The T cell repertoires of some 670 subjects were profiled by immunosequencing and related to cytomegalovirus serostatus. The aim of the study was to test whether cataloging public T cell receptors could identify signatures of past pathogen exposure. Genome-wide SNP genotypes for about three fifths of the 666 donors were used in a later genetic analysis, which treated that subset as a discovery cohort. To decide whether each TCR beta V gene segment behaved as functional or pseudogenic, an earlier analysis of over 500 of the donors relied on high-throughput TCR beta sequencing. The genetic ancestry cluster associated with self-reported Caucasian donors included 81% of the 300 to 400 genotyped donors. Because of strong linkage in the cohort, 5 or 6 DR-DQ haplotypes were treated as single units for association and clustering. HLA typing included class I and class II loci at four-digit resolution. Among some 400 genotyped donors of the cohort, an average of about 240,000 unique TCR beta nucleotide sequences was sequenced per donor, of which about 20% were non-productive. Typing coverage differed by locus: A, B, C, DRB1 and DQB1 were typed in about 620-630 donors, DQA1 in about 510, DPA1 in some 600, and DPB1 in about 450. Along with the approximately 670-subject first cohort, a separate validation cohort of approximately 110 different subjects was used. Findings and caveats that apply to the study as a whole: Most TCR sequences were observed very rarely across donors, whereas some public TCRs were present in many individuals. In an earlier analysis of about 550 of the donors, most TCR beta V segments were observed in productive rearrangements about 87% or about 30% of the time, broadly matching IMGT annotations. The cohort was sequenced for TCR beta chains only, and without alpha or paired-chain data the features that could be detected were limited. It was suggested by the authors that the approach could potentially be generalized to other disease states and immunological phenotypes. In a later analysis, several top co-occurrence clusters were reported to appear linked to parvovirus B19, influenza, CMV and Epstein-Barr virus. Because some donors lacked HLA typing at each locus, the association tests relied only on the typed subset. The 87-base-pair reads could not distinguish some IMGT-functional V segments, including TRBV6-2 and TRBV6-3, so those segments were excluded. According to a later analysis, most CMV-associated TCR beta chains appeared to be HLA-restricted, and the HLA associations seemed to be driven largely by CMV exposure. Cytomegalovirus status was reported to be diagnosed by the classifier with high specificity and sensitivity in both the original and validation cohorts. Sequencing depth was assumed to be roughly uniform across donors in the presence/absence analyses, though that assumption may not hold. In vitro tests confirmed that a few of the cytomegalovirus-associated TCR beta chains recognize cytomegalovirus antigens. A later analysis associated about 17,000 TCR beta sequences with specific HLA alleles at a false discovery rate of 0.05. The study gave a list of under 200 TCR beta chains associated with cytomegalovirus. V-gene and J-gene trimming of TCR beta chains was associated with a missense DCLRE1C variant in a later genetic analysis, and the association was replicated in an independent cohort. In a later analysis, HLA-associated TCR beta chains showed more clonal expansion and lower generation probabilities than non-associated chains that were equally common. Assigning TCR associations to individual alleles was difficult when HLA alleles, especially DR and DQ, strongly co-occurred. A further reported finding was that TCR beta sequences accurately predicted the HLA-A and HLA-B alleles for most subjects in the first cohort. The sequencing pipeline was judged likely to have produced a cluster of highly shared sequence variants as a technical artifact. The earlier analysis of approximately 560 of the donors excluded fewer than 20 rarely observed V segments, including chromosome 9 orphons, because counts were too low. Immune exposure information for the cohort was limited to CMV serostatus. Compared with the approximately 700-donor mean, donors in an Asian-associated ancestry cluster had fewer N-insertions in productive TCRs, according to a later genetic analysis. Linkage disequilibrium might explain the correlated functional status among segregating V segments, but an unknown experimental factor could not be ruled out. In a later analysis, the rate of TCR association differed among HLA loci, with DRB1 alleles having the most associated TCRs and HLA-C alleles having the fewest.

As regards this clone: Its antigen is unknown. No per-base quality is available; no much larger clone lies one base away.

The library came from the immunoSEQ multiplex PCR assay. For the multiplex PCR, a mixture combining 60 forward primers for TCR Vbeta segments and 13 reverse primers for TCR Jbeta segments was used. The CDR3 region of rearranged TCR beta genes was amplified from genomic DNA by a multiplex PCR assay. Amplified TCR beta libraries were sequenced as 87-base-pair reads on the Illumina HiSeq System. The original pipeline was this. A later analysis tallied 70 million to 100 million unique TCR beta chains across the 700 or so repertoires, and around 12 million of those chains were shared by two or more donors. Raw reads were error-corrected and collapsed into unique sequences by a nearest-neighbor algorithm in which closely related sequences were merged to remove PCR and sequencing errors. V, D and J gene segments were assigned by aligning CDR3 sequences to IMGT reference sequences. For a sequence to be retained, a match of at least six nucleotides to both a V gene segment and a J gene segment was required. A rearrangement counted as productive if the CDR3 had no stop codons and remained in frame with V and J, and every other rearrangement counted as non-productive. Following IMGT convention, CDR3 was defined as the stretch from the second conserved V-encoded cysteine to the conserved J-encoded phenylalanine. In an earlier analysis of more than 550 of the donors, sequences lacking an unambiguous match to a single V gene segment were excluded. In an earlier analysis of several hundred of the donors, V segments were called functional above 56.7% productive rearrangements and were called segregating when the between-donor standard deviation exceeded 5%. To diagnose cytomegalovirus status from the catalog of TCR beta chain sequences, a statistical classification framework was built. A later analysis assigned V and J genes by comparing TCR nucleotide sequences with IMGT/GENE-DB human TR gene sequences. A later analysis assigned CDR3 sequences and most-parsimonious VDJ recombination scenarios with the TCRdist pipeline. In a later analysis, every TCR beta chain was defined by the combination of its CDR3 amino acid sequence and its V-gene family, and reads without a unique V-gene family were dropped. A later analysis removed 550 to 650 highly shared, low-generation-probability nucleotide sequences to deal with suspected cross-contamination and a sequencing artifact. For each public chain, a later analysis derived a clonal expansion index from normalized ranks of inferred template counts within each repertoire. Generation probabilities in a later analysis came from a VDJ recombination model fitted to out-of-frame rearrangements, and those results were checked against IGoR. In a later analysis, hypergeometric tests were used to score TCR-TCR, TCR-HLA and TCR-CMV co-occurrence, with a repertoire-size bias correction applied to TCR pairs. In a later analysis, false discovery rates were estimated by permuting HLA or CMV assignments 20 times. In a later analysis, co-occurring TCRs were grouped using DBSCAN, with TCRdist sequence similarity added in when clustering inside HLA-allele-positive subsets. Repertoires with fewer than 30,000 or more than 120,000 public chains, plus five repertoires with anomalous nucleotide sharing, were excluded from co-occurrence clustering. TCRdb obtained this table from immuneACCESS and retained in-frame rearrangements with V and J assigned. These tables miss some clones; where compared with another copy, unresolved V genes account for less than half of the shortfall, and the remainder is unexplained. V, J and clone size are those of that table, while D and trimming were read from the DNA. Here the sample has some 120,000 clones; 75% to 85% occur a single time. The ten largest clones represent 7.5% to 9.5% of the sample.

The CDR3 spans 15 residues, from the cysteine through the phenylalanine. Only the CDR3 DNA stays, 45 bases, in frame from base 1. As encoded in the germline V gene (reference sequence), CDR1 is LNHNV while CDR2 is YYDKDF. V lost 2 bases and J lost 0 bases; the stretch between them is 8 bases long. The cohort consisted of approximately 690 healthy bone marrow donors. At the time of sampling, all cohort members were nominally healthy, though unrecorded immune exposures were likely present. The donor tested CMV seropositive, placing the donor among the approximately 310 seropositive members of the cohort. Each donor provided a peripheral blood sample, and peripheral blood mononuclear cells were used for TCR beta sequencing. The Qiagen DNeasy Blood Extraction Kit was used to extract genomic DNA from the blood cell samples.

This receptor was obtained from a woman aged 50 to 60 in good health and CMV-seropositive. The sequenced material came from PBMCs. The chain is encoded by TRBV15 joined to TRBJ1-5, with TRBD1 tentatively as D gene (5 bases match). The CDR3 reads as follows: CATSRITGSNQPQHF. The DNA sequence reads TGTGCCACCAGCAGAATAACAGGTAGCAATCAGCCCCAGCATTTT.